Listed below are T cell receptor beta chains from one sample, sequenced in a study of T cell responses to AZD1222 COVID-19 vaccine. Using immunoSEQ multiplex PCR, the repertoire was profiled, and TCRdb retains in-frame clones only, with some absent. The sample shows approximately 140,000 clones, 80% to 95% of them seen only once. Material: peripheral blood, obtained 28 days after the second AZD1222 dose. These receptors came from an adult who received the AZD1222 COVID-19 vaccine. The CDR3 runs from the conserved cysteine through the conserved F or W. The order of the fields is V gene, J gene, D gene, clone size, CDR3 DNA, CDR3 protein. The D gene is left open where the match is weak. Not all rows give a size; the values are once, few, many and, for expanded clones, a class.

TRBV28	TRBJ1-5	NA	NA	TGTGCCAGCAGTTTATGGTCGCGGGGGACTAATCAGCCCCAGCATTTT	CASSLWSRGTNQPQHF
TRBV3-1/TRBV3-2	TRBJ1-1	NA	NA	TGTGCCAGCAGCCAAGATCCGGGGGGTCTGAAGAACACTGAAGCTTTCTTT	CASSQDPGGLKNTEAFF
TRBV10-1	TRBJ2-3	NA	NA	TGCGCCAGCAGTGCCAGGACATTGGGCACAGATACGCAGTATTTT	CASSARTLGTDTQYF
TRBV2	TRBJ1-1	NA	NA	TGTGCCAGCAGGGGAGAGATGAACACTGAAGCTTTCTTT	CASRGEMNTEAFF
TRBV2	TRBJ2-7	NA	NA	TGTGCCCTGGGGGAGGCACCGGACCACTCCTACGAGCAGTACTTC	CALGEAPDHSYEQYF
TRBV11-2	TRBJ2-7	NA	NA	TGTGCCAGCAGCATAGAGGGGTACGAGCAGTACTTC	CASSIEGYEQYF
TRBV11-1	TRBJ2-2	TRBD2	NA	TGTGCCAGCAGCCCTCTAGCGGGAGTTATGAACGGGGAGCTGTTTTTT	CASSPLAGVMNGELFF
TRBV15	TRBJ2-1	NA	NA	TGTGCCACCAGCACTATCGGGCATGAGCAGTTCTTC	CATSTIGHEQFF
TRBV12-5	TRBJ1-2	TRBD1	NA	TGTGCTAGTGGTTTAGAGTCCGGGGGACAGGGTGGCTACACCTTC	CASGLESGGQGGYTF
TRBV12-5	TRBJ2-7	TRBD2	NA	TGTGCTAGTGGTTTGGCCCTAGCGGGAGTCCCCTACGAGCAGTACTTC	CASGLALAGVPYEQYF
TRBV10-2	TRBJ2-7	TRBD2	NA	TGCGCCAGCAGTGAGTCTAGCGGGAGCACTTACGAGCAGTACTTC	CASSESSGSTYEQYF
TRBV19	TRBJ1-5	TRBD1	once	TGTGCCAGTAGTAGGGGGACAGGGGGGCATCAGCCCCAGCATTTT	CASSRGTGGHQPQHF
TRBV19	TRBJ2-1	TRBD2	NA	TGTGCCAGTAGTACTGAGACTAGCTTCCCTTACAATGAGCAGTTCTTC	CASSTETSFPYNEQFF
TRBV20-1	TRBJ2-7	NA	NA	TGCAGTGTGGGCGGGTACGAGCAGTACTTC	CSVGGYEQYF
TRBV29-1	TRBJ2-1	TRBD1	NA	TGCAGCGGGCAGGACAGGGGTTCGGGTGAGCAGTTCTTC	CSGQDRGSGEQFF
TRBV15	TRBJ1-5	NA	few	TGTGCCACCAGCAGAGGGGGCTTCAATCAGCCCCAGCATTTT	CATSRGGFNQPQHF
TRBV12-3/TRBV12-4	TRBJ2-7	NA	NA	TGTGCCAGCAGTCCTTCCTACGAGCAGTACTTC	CASSPSYEQYF
TRBV30	TRBJ2-5	NA	NA	TGTGCCTGGAGTGTTCCCTCCCCCCTTGGGGAGACCCAGTACTTC	CAWSVPSPLGETQYF